This T cell receptor beta chain was documented in a study of T cells in Graves' hyperthyroidism and ophthalmopathy. Researchers amplified the TCR beta CDR3 regions from RNA transcripts. RT-PCR in the first round (using the HTBI primer set) targeted the TCR CDR3. One entry per CDR3 protein, called by TCRdb with MiXCR from the multiplex PCR reads. This table holds under 400,000 distinct CDR3 sequences, 15% found once. The CDR3 runs 14 residues. The V gene lost 8 bases and the J gene lost 1 base, with 11 bases spanning the gap. Per the germline V gene, CDR1 is LGHDT and CDR2 is YNNKEL (reference sequence). This clonotype appeared many times.

V is TRBV3-1 and J is TRBJ2-2; D gene uncertain. This clonotype was sampled from a woman aged 60-75 years with Graves' ophthalmopathy. Material: blood. The CDR3: CASRHQENTGELFF. CDR3 DNA sequence: TGTGCCAGCCGGCACCAGGAGAACACCGGGGAGCTGTTTTTT.